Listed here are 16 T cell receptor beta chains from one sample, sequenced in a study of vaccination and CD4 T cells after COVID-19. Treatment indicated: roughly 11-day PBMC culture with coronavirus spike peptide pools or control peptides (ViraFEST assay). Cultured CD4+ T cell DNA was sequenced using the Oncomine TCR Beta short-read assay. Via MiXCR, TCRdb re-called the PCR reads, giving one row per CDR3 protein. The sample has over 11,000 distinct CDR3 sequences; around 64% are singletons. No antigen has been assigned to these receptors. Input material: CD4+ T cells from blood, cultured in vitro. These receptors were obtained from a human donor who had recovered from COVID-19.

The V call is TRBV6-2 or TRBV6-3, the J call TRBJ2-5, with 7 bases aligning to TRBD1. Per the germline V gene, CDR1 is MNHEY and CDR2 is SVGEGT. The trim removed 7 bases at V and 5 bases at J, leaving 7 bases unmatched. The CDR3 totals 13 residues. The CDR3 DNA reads TGTGCCAGCATCGACAGGGTTGGGGAGACCCAGTACTTC. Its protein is CASIDRVGETQYF.

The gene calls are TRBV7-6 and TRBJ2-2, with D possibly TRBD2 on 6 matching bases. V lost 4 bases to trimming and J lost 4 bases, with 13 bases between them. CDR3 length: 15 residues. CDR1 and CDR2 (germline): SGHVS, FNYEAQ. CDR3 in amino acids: CASSSGAGSTGELFF. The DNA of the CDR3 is TGTGCCAGCAGCTCCGGGGCGGGGAGCACCGGGGAGCTGTTTTTT.

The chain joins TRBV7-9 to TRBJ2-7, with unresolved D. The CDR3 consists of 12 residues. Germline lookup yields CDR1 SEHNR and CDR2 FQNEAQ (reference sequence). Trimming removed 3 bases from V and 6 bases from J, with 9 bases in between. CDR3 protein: CASSLGVGEQYF. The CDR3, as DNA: TGTGCCAGCAGCTTGGGTGTAGGCGAGCAGTACTTC. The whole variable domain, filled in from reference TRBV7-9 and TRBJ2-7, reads DTGVSQNPRHKITKRGQNVTFRCDPISEHNRLYWYRQTLGQGPEFLTYFQNEAQLEKSRLLSDRFSAERPKGSFSTLEIQRTEQGDSAMYLCASSLGVGEQYFGPGTRLTVT.

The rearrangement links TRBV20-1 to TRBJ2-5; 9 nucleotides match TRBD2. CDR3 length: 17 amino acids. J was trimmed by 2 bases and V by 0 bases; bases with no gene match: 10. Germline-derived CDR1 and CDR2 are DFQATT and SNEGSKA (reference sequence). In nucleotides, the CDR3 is TGCAGTGCTAGAGATAAGAGGGGCGGGGGGGGTCAAGAGACCCAGTACTTC. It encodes CSARDKRGGGGQETQYF.

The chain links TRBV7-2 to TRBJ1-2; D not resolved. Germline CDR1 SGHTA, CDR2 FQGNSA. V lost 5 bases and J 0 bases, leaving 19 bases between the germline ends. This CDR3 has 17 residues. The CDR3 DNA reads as TGTGCCAGCAGCCCACTCGCCTCCAAACCTTCTAACTATGGCTACACCTTC. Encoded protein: CASSPLASKPSNYGYTF.

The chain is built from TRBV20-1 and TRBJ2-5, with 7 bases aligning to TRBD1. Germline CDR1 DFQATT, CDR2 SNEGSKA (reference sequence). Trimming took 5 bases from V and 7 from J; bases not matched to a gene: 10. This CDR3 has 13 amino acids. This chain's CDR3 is CSASRDSQGTQYF. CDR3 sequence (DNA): TGCAGTGCTTCAAGGGACAGTCAGGGGACCCAGTACTTC.

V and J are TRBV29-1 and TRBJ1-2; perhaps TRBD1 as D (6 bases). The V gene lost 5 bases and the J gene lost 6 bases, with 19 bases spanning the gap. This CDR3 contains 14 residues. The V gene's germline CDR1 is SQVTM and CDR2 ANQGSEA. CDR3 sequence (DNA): TGCAGCGTTCTGGACAGCATTTTTTCAAATGGCTACACCTTC. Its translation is CSVLDSIFSNGYTF.

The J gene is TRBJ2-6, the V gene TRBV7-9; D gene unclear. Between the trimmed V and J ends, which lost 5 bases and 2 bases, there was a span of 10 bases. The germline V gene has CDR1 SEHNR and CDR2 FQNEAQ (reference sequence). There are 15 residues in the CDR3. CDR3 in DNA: TGTGCCAGCAGCCGATCAGAGGCTGGGGCCAACGTCCTGACTTTC. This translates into CASSRSEAGANVLTF.

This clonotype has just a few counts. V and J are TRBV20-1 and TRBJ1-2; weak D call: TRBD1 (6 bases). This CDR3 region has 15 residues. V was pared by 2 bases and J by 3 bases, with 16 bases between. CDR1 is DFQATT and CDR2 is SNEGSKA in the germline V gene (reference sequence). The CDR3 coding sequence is TGCAGTGCTAGAAGTTTCAGGGGAGACGACTATGGCTACACCTTC. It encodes CSARSFRGDDYGYTF.

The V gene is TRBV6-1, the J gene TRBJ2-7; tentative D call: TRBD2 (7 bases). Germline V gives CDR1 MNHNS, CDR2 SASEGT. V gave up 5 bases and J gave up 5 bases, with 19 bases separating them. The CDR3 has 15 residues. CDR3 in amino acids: CASSLPRGGSDEQYF. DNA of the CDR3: TGTGCCAGCAGTCTCCCGAGGGGGGGCTCGGACGAGCAGTACTTC.

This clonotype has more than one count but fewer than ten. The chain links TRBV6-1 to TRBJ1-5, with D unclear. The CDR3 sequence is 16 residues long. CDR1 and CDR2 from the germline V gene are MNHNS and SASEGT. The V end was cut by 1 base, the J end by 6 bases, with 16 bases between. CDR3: CASSEGSKGTAQPQHF. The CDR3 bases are TGTGCCAGCAGTGAAGGGTCAAAGGGCACAGCTCAGCCCCAGCATTTT.

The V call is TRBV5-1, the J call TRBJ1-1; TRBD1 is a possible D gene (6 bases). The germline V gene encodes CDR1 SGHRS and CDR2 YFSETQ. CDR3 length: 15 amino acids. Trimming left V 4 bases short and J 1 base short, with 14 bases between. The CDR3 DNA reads TGCGCCAGCAGCGAACAGGGTAGGGGGAACACTGAAGCTTTCTTT. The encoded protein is CASSEQGRGNTEAFF.

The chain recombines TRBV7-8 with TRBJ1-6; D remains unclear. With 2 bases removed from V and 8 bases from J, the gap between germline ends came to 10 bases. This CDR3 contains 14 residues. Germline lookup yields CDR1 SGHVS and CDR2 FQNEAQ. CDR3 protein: CASSLSAGDSPLHF. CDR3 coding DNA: TGTGCCAGCAGCTTATCCGCAGGAGATTCACCCCTCCACTTT.

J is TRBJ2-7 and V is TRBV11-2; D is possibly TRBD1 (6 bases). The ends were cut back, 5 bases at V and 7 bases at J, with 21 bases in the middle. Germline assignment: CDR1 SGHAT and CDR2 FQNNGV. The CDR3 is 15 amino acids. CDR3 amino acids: CASSPQTGPTREQYF. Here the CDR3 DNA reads TGTGCCAGCAGCCCCCAGACAGGACCTACAAGGGAGCAGTACTTC.

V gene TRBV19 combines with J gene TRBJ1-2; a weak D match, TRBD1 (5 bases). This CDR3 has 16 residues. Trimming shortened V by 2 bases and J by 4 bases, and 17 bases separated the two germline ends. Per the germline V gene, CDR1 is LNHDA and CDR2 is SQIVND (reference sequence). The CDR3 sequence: CASSITGRPGGYGYTF. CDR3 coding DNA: TGTGCCAGTAGTATAACGGGCCGACCGGGGGGCTATGGCTACACCTTC.

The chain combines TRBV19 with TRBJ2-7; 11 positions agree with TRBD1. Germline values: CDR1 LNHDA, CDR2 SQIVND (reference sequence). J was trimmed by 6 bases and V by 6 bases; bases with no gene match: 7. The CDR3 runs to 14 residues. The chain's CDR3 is CASRRTGGTGEQYF. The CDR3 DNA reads TGTGCCAGTAGACGGACAGGGGGCACCGGCGAGCAGTACTTC.